This record covers a single T cell receptor (beta chain). During its preparation, the TCRbeta library received unique molecular identifiers. Each CDR3 protein gets one entry after TCRdb re-called the PCR reads with MiXCR. The repertoire holds 450,000 to 600,000 distinct CDR3 sequences, with 30% to 35% as singletons. The sample comes from a study of T-cell reconstitution after alpha-beta-depleted transplantation in children. V was trimmed by 4 bases and J by 8 bases, leaving 14 bases between them. CDR3 length: 14 residues. The germline V gene has CDR1 MNHEY and CDR2 SMNVEV (reference sequence). The chain is built from TRBV27 and TRBJ1-4; tentative D call: TRBD1 (5 bases). This receptor was identified in a human donor who donated a stem cell graft to a child with aplastic anemia. Sequencing was performed on PBMCs from the stem cell graft donor, taken from the stem cell graft. CDR3 DNA sequence: TGTGCCAGCAGTTCCAGGGTTCTCGACGAAAAACTGTTTTTT. Protein product: CASSSRVLDEKLFF.